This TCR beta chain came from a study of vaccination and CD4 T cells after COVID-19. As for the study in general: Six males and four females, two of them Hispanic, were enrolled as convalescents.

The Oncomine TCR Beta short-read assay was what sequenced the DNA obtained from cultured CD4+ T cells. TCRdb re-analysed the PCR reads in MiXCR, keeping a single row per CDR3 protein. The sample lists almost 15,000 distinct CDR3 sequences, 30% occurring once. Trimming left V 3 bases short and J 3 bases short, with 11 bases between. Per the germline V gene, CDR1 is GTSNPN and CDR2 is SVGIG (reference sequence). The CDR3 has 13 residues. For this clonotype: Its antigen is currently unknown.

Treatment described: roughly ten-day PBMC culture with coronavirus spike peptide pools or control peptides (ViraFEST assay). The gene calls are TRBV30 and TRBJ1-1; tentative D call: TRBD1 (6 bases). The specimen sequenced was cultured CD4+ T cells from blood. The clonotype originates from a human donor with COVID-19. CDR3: CAWRKGEDTEAFF. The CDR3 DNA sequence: TGTGCCTGGAGAAAGGGGGAGGACACTGAAGCTTTCTTT.